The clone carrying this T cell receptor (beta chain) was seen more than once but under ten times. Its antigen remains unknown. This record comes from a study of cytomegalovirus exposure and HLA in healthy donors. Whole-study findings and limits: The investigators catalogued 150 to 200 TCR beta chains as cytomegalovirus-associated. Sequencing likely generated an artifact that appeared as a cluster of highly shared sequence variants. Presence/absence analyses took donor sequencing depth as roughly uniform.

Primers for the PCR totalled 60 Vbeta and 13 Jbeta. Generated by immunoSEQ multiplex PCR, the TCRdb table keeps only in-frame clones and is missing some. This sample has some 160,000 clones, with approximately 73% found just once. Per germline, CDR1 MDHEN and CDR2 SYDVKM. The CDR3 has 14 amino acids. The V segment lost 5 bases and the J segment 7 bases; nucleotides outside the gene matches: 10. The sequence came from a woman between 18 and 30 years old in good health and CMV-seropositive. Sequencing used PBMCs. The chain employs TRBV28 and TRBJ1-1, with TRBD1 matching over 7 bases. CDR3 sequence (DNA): TGTGCCAGCAGTGACACAGGGGAAAGCCGTGAAGCTTTCTTT. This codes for CASSDTGESREAFF.